The present TCR beta chain was sequenced within a study of T cell changes during pregnancy in multiple sclerosis. TCRdb's copy holds only in-frame clones and misses some; the assay was immunoSEQ multiplex PCR. The sample shows more than 30,000 clones, over 80% of them seen only once. V shed 6 bases, J shed 3 bases, and the junction held 9 bases outside the gene matches. This CDR3 contains 15 residues. Germline CDR1 reads LNHDA; CDR2 reads SQIVND (reference sequence). The TCR was taken from a female donor in good health, enrolled as a control in a pregnancy study. The source was CD4+ T cells from peripheral blood mononuclear cells, collected in the third trimester of pregnancy. The chain employs TRBV19 and TRBJ1-1; 8 nucleotides line up with TRBD1. The CDR3 coding sequence is TGTGCCAGTAGCCCAGGGGGCCGCGCTTACACTGAAGCTTTCTTT. Its protein is CASSPGGRAYTEAFF.